This T cell receptor beta chain was observed in a study of T cells in Graves' hyperthyroidism and ophthalmopathy. Findings of the study overall: The blood repertoire included most of the expanded thyroid clonotypes above 0.001. Ophthalmopathy could be told apart from stable hyperthyroidism with a 13 V-J model.

This CDR3 region has 13 residues. Germline V gene sequence: CDR1 SEHNR, CDR2 FQNEAQ (reference sequence). The V gene lost 3 bases and the J gene lost 0 bases, with 5 bases spanning the gap. Disease duration under 2 months; hyperthyroidism patients were aged 18 to 65. The blood was taken when hyperthyroidism was first diagnosed, before any ophthalmopathy symptoms showed up. Amplified TCR beta CDR3 regions derived from RNA transcripts. An initial round of RT-PCR targeting the TCR CDR3 relied on the HTBI primer set. TCRdb reprocessed the multiplex PCR reads with MiXCR, giving one entry per CDR3 protein. This sample yields over 700,000 distinct CDR3 sequences, of which roughly a sixth are seen a single time; over 15% belongs to the top ten. This clonotype was detected many times. The antigen is unknown.

The chain joins TRBV7-9 to TRBJ1-1; D remains ambiguous. The receptor comes from a woman aged 50 to 60 with Graves' hyperthyroidism that later progressed to Graves' ophthalmopathy. Sequenced input: blood. CDR3 amino acids: CASSFDMNTEAFF. For the CDR3, the DNA is TGTGCCAGCAGCTTTGATATGAACACTGAAGCTTTCTTT. The whole variable domain, filled in from reference TRBV7-9 and TRBJ1-1, reads DTGVSQNPRHKITKRGQNVTFRCDPISEHNRLYWYRQTLGQGPEFLTYFQNEAQLEKSRLLSDRFSAERPKGSFSTLEIQRTEQGDSAMYLCASSFDMNTEAFFGQGTRLTVV.